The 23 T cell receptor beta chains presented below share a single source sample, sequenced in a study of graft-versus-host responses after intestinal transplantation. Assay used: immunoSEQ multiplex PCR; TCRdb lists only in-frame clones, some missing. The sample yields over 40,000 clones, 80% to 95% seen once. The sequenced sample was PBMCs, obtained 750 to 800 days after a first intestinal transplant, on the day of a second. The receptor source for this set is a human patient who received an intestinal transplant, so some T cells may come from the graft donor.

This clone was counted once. The CDR3 reads CASSVGLLAYEQFF. DNA for the CDR3: TGTGCCAGCAGTGTGGGACTACTCGCGTATGAGCAGTTCTTC. This rearrangement joins TRBV27 to TRBJ2-1; 7 bases agree with TRBD2. The germline V gene has CDR1 MNHEY and CDR2 SMNVEV (reference sequence). V was pared by 5 bases and J by 8 bases, with 9 bases of the junction left unmatched. The CDR3 runs to 14 residues.

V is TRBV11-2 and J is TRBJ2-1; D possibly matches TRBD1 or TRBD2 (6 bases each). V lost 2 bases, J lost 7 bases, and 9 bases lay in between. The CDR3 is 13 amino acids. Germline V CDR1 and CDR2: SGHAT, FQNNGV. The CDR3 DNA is TGTGCCAGCAGCTTAAGGGGGAGGAATGAGCAGTTCTTC. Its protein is CASSLRGRNEQFF.

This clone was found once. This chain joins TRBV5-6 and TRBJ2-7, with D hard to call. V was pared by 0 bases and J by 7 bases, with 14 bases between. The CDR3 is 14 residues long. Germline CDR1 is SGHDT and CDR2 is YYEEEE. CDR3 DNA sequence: TGTGCCAGCAGCTTGGTCGACCAGACGGGTGAGCAGTACTTC. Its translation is CASSLVDQTGEQYF. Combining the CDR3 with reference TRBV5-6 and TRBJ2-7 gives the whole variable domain DAGVTQSPTHLIKTRGQQVTLRCSPKSGHDTVSWYQQALGQGPQFIFQYYEEEERQRGNFPDRFSGHQFPNYSSELNVNALLLGDSALYLCASSLVDQTGEQYFGPGTRLTVT.

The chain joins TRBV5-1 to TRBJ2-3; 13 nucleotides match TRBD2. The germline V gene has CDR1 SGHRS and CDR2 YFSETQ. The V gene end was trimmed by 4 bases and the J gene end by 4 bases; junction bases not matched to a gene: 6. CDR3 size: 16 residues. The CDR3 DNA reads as TGCGCCAGCAGCAAACTAGCGGGAGGGGAAGCAGATACGCAGTATTTT. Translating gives CASSKLAGGEADTQYF.

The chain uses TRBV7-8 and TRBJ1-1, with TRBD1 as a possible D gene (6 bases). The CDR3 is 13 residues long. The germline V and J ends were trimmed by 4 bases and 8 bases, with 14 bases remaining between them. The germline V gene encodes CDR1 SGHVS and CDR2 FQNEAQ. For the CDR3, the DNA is TGTGCCAGCAGCTCGACAGGTACCCCCGAAGCTTTCTTT. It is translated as CASSSTGTPEAFF.

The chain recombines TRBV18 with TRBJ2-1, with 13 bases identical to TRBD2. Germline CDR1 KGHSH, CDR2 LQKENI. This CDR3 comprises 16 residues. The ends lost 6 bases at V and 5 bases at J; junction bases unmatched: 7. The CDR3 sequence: CASSTRGLAGNNEQFF. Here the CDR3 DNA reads TGTGCCAGCTCGACCCGGGGACTAGCGGGAAACAATGAGCAGTTCTTC.

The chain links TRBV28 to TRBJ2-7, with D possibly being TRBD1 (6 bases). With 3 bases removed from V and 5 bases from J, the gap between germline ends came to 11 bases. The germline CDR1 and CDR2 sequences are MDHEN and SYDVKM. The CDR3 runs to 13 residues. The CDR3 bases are TGTGCCAGCAGTTTCCTAACAGGGAACGAGCAGTACTTC. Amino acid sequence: CASSFLTGNEQYF.

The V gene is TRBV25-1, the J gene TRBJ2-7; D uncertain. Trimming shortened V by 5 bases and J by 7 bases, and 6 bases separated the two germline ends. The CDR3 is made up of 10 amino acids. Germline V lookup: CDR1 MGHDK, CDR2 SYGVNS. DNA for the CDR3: TGTGCCAGCAGTCTTGGAGAGCAGTACTTC. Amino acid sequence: CASSLGEQYF.

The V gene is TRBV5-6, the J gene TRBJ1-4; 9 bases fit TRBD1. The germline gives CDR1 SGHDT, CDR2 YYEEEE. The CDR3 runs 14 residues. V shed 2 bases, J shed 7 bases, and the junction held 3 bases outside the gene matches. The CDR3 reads CASSFGQGPEKLFF. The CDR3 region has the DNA TGTGCCAGCAGCTTTGGACAGGGGCCTGAAAAACTGTTTTTT. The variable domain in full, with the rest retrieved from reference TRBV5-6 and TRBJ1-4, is DAGVTQSPTHLIKTRGQQVTLRCSPKSGHDTVSWYQQALGQGPQFIFQYYEEEERQRGNFPDRFSGHQFPNYSSELNVNALLLGDSALYLCASSFGQGPEKLFFGSGTQLSVL.

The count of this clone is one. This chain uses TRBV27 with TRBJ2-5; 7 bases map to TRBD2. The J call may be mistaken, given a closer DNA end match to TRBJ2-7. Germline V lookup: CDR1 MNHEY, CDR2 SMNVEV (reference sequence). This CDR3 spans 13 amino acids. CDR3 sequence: CASSLSSGNEQYF. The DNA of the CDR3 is TGTGCCAGCAGTTTATCGAGCGGGAACGAGCAGTACTTC.

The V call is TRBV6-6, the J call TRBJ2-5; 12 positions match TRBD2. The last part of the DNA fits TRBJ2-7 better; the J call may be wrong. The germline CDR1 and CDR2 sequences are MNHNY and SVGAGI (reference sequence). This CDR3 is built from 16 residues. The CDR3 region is CASSSTSGRNSYEQYF. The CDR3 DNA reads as TGTGCCAGCAGTTCGACTAGCGGGAGAAACTCCTACGAGCAGTACTTC.

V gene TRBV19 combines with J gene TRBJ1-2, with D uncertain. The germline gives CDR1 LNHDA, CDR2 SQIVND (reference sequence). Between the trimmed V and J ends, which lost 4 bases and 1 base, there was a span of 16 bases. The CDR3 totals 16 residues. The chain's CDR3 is CASSTPRIEVNYGYTF. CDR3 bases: TGTGCCAGTAGTACGCCGCGAATAGAGGTTAACTATGGCTACACCTTC.

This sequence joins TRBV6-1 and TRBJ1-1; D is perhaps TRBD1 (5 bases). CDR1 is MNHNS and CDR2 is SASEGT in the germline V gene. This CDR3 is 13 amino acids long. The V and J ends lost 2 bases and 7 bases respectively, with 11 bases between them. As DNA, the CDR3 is TGTGCCAGCAGTGAATATTCGGGGGGTGAAGCTTTCTTT. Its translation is CASSEYSGGEAFF.

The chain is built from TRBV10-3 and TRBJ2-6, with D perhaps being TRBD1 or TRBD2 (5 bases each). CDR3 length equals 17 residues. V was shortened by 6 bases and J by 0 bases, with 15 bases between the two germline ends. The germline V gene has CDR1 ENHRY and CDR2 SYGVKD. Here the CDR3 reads CAISPPGTLSGANVLTF. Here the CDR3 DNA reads TGTGCCATCAGCCCCCCGGGGACCCTCTCTGGGGCCAACGTCCTGACTTTC.

The CDR3 coding sequence is TGTGCCAGCACCCCCAGGATGGGGAATCAGCCCCAGCATTTT. Translated: CASTPRMGNQPQHF. The chain employs TRBV28 and TRBJ1-5; no clear D gene. V lost 7 bases, J lost 4 bases, and 14 bases lay in between. There are 14 residues in the CDR3. Germline CDR1 is MDHEN and CDR2 is SYDVKM. The full variable domain, its missing parts supplied by reference TRBV28 and TRBJ1-5, is DVKVTQSSRYLVKRTGEKVFLECVQDMDHENMFWYRQDPGLGLRLIYFSYDVKMKEKGDIPEGYSVSREKKERFSLILESASTNQTSMYLCASTPRMGNQPQHFGDGTRLSIL.

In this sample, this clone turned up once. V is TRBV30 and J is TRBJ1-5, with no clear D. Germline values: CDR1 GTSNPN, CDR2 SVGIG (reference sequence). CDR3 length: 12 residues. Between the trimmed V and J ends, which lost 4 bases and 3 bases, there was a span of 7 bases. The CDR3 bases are TGTGCCTGGACCAGCAACAATCAGCCCCAGCATTTT. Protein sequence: CAWTSNNQPQHF.

The DNA of the CDR3 is TGCGCCAGCAGCTTGGCCTACGAGCAGTACTTC. Translated, it gives CASSLAYEQYF. The chain uses TRBV5-1 and TRBJ2-7; D unclear. The V and J ends lost 0 bases and 2 bases respectively, with 0 bases between them. The CDR3 is 11 amino acids. Germline CDR1 is SGHRS and CDR2 is YFSETQ.

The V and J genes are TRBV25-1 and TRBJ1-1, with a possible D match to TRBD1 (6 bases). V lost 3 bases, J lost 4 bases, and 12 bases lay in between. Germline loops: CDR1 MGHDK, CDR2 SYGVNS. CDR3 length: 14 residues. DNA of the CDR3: TGTGCCAGCAGTGAGTTAGGGGGGCTCACTGAAGCTTTCTTT. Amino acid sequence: CASSELGGLTEAFF. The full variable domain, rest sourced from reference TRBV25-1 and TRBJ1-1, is EADIYQTPRYLVIGTGKKITLECSQTMGHDKMYWYQQDPGMELHLIHYSYGVNSTEKGDLSSESTVSRIRTEHFPLTLESARPSHTSQYLCASSELGGLTEAFFGQGTRLTVV.

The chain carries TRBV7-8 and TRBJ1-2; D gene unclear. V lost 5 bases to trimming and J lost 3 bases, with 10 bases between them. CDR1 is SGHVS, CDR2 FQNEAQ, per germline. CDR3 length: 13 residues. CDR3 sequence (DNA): TGTGCCAGCAGCCCAGCATTTTACTATGGCTACACCTTC. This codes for CASSPAFYYGYTF.

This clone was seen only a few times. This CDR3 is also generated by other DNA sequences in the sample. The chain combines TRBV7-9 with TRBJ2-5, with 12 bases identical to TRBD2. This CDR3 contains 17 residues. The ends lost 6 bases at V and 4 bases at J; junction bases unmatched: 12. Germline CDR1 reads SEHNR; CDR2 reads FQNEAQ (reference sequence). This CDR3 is CASRLGLAGGRGETQYF. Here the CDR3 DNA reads TGTGCCAGCAGATTGGGGCTAGCGGGAGGGCGGGGAGAGACCCAGTACTTC.

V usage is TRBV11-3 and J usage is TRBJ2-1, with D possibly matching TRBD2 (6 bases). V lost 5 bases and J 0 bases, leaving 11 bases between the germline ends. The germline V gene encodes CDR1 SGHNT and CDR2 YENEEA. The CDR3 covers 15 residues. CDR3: CASSPRESSYNEQFF. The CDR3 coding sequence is TGTGCCAGCAGCCCACGGGAGAGCTCCTACAATGAGCAGTTCTTC.

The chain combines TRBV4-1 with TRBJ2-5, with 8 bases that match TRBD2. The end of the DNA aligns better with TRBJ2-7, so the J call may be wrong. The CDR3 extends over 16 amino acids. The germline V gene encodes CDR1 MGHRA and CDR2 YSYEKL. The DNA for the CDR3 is TGCGCCAGCAGCCAAGAGTACGGGAGGGCCCCCTACGAGCAGTACTTC. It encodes CASSQEYGRAPYEQYF.

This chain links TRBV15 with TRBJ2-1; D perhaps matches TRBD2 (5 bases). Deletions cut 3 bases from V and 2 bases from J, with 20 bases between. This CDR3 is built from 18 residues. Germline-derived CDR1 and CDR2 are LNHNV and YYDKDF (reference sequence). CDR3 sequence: CATSSEIANSRTYNEQFF. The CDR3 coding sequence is TGTGCCACCAGCAGCGAAATAGCGAATAGCCGTACCTACAATGAGCAGTTCTTC.